This T cell receptor beta chain was recovered during a study of blood T cell repertoires in COVID-19. As for the study in general: Samples taken during acute and convalescent COVID-19 were collected in the United States, Italy and Spain. PBMCs, B-cell-depleted T cells, or T cells were the source of the cDNA or gDNA that made up the material.

This clone showed up many times. CDR1 KGHSH and CDR2 LQKENI come from the germline V gene. V lost 2 bases, J lost 7 bases, and 12 bases lay in between. CDR3 length: 13 residues. Authors' data handling: Reference gene primer amplification yielded estimated nucleated cell counts. Sequencing used immunoSEQ multiplex PCR; TCRdb keeps in-frame clones, though not all of them. The D gene and trimming were derived from the DNA, and the V and J assignments and clone size from that table. The sample lists 150,000 to 200,000 clones; roughly four fifths were seen once. Followed longitudinally, the Seattle patients had been enrolled during active infection.

V and J are TRBV18 and TRBJ2-7; D is unclear. The specimen sequenced was peripheral blood. The source of this sequence is a woman in her 70s with COVID-19, enrolled during active disease. CDR3 residues: CASSPGLEKEQYF. For the CDR3, the DNA is TGTGCCAGCTCACCAGGGCTCGAGAAGGAGCAGTACTTC.